This paragraph covers one T cell receptor (beta chain) sequence. The antigen it recognizes is unknown. Per-base quality was not reported, and no clone a single base away is much larger than it. The immunoSEQ Assay, which relies on bias-controlled multiplex PCR amplification of genomic DNA, was used to profile TCRbeta CDR3 regions. The study's processing was this. The absolute abundance of each unique TCRbeta CDR3 region was quantified after sequences were collapsed and filtered. Differential abundance was tested with two models: a binomial (Fisher-equivalent) model and a beta-binomial model that adds time-dependent variance fitted from healthy donors. Clones with fewer than 5 combined templates were removed, and a clone was called differentially abundant if the clone's Benjamini-Hochberg FDR was below 0.01. The form v = (b*log(k)+a)^2 was used to model beta-binomial variance as a function of total template count across the two samples. TCRdb retrieved this table from immuneACCESS and kept in-frame rearrangements only. Not all clones are present; in checked studies, unresolved V genes account for under half, and no reason is known for the remainder. The DNA was the basis for D and trimming; V, J and clone size are from that table. This sample gives about 100,000 clones in total; 80% to 90% of them show up just once. Of the sample, 5% to 6.5% is held by the ten largest clones.

The germline V gene supplies CDR1 MNHEY and CDR2 SVGAGI. From the cysteine through the phenylalanine, the CDR3 covers 15 amino acids. The read is trimmed to its CDR3 DNA, 45 bases read in frame from base 1. V is pruned by 2 bases and J by 0 bases, leaving 3 bases of the junction without a gene match. The source of the sample is a study of identifying expanded T cells in peripheral blood (dated by TCRdb to the late 2010s). Describing the broader study: Four technical replicates, made by sequencing separate aliquots from the same pool of genomic DNA, were compared pairwise.

Overall results and qualifications from the work: The binomial model flagged around 1.2 differentially abundant clones between technical replicates, compared with 15 to 17 over around 2 weeks and 19 over four weeks. In all healthy donors, the variance in clone template counts between samples taken 2 to 3 weeks apart rose significantly as total template count increased. The authors expected that biological variance in healthy repertoires might rise further over much longer intervals, such as months to years. Across all healthy-donor time intervals, the beta-binomial model significantly cut both the number of clones called differentially abundant and the false-positive rate.

No immune events, such as infections, were documented for the healthy donors during the collection period. Healthy-donor blood repertoires served as a training cohort to calibrate time-dependent variance in a beta-binomial model of T-cell clone differential abundance. There were 10 healthy donors in the training cohort, of whom 3 were female and 7 were male. The donors were between roughly 25 and 70 years old, with an average age of roughly 40 years. Obtained from a commercial supplier, whole blood was collected from each healthy donor at three time points set two to three weeks apart. Genomic DNA was extracted from unsorted whole blood for immunosequencing.

The clonotype was recovered from a person between 18 and 69 years old in good health. Sequencing was done on a sample of blood. This receptor chain uses TRBV6-5 and TRBJ2-7, and TRBD1 aligns with 8 junction nucleotides. DNA sequence: TGTGCCAGCAGTTACGGCGGGACAGGCTCCTACGAGCAGTACTTC. This codes for CASSYGGTGSYEQYF.